A single sample is the source of the 25 T cell receptor beta chains below, sequenced in a study of breast tumors, draining lymph nodes, adjacent tissues (dated by TCRdb to about 2016). The axillary draining lymph nodes of breast cancer patients were the source of the lymph node samples. Library construction relied on multiplex PCR. The listed sequencing device is Illumina HiSeq 2000. TCRdb reran the public reads through fastp at Q25 and MiXCR, keeping productive beta chains. Each entry merges the rows of one CDR3 protein and shows their most common DNA and genes. Counted in this sample were 290,000 or so distinct CDR3 sequences; 30% to 35% of them appeared once. The ten largest account for more than 0.85% of the sample. Sequenced input: axillary lymph node tissue. The receptor set was obtained from a female donor with breast cancer. Some clones in this sample may be carry-over from other donors' samples.

This clonotype was seen repeatedly, ten times or more. The V and J genes are TRBV9 and TRBJ1-6, with a weak D call TRBD1 (6 bases). Germline values: CDR1 SGDLS, CDR2 YYNGEE. Trimming left V 1 base short and J 5 bases short, with 7 bases between. This CDR3 comprises 14 residues. The CDR3 coding sequence is TGTGCCAGCAGCGTAACAGGGAATAATTCACCCCTCCACTTT. Protein: CASSVTGNNSPLHF.

Points on this clonotype: Given a much more abundant clone one base away, this may be a read error. The chain carries TRBV30 and TRBJ2-7; either TRBD1 or TRBD2 may supply D (5 bases each). The germline gives CDR1 GTSNPN, CDR2 SVGIG (reference sequence). The CDR3 runs 14 residues. CDR3 sequence (DNA): TGTGCCTGGAGTTTTGGGACGGCATCCTACGTGCAGTACTTC. Protein: CAWSFGTASYVQYF.

The chain joins TRBV5-1 to TRBJ1-1, with 8 bases matching TRBD1. The V gene end was trimmed by 0 bases and the J gene end by 4 bases; junction bases not matched to a gene: 5. Germline V lookup: CDR1 SGHRS, CDR2 YFSETQ. The CDR3 length is 15 residues. CDR3 sequence (DNA): TGCGCCAGCAGCTTGGGACAGGGGTATAGCACTGAAGCTTTCTTT. It encodes CASSLGQGYSTEAFF.

Regarding this clonotype: A much larger clonotype is one base distant, so this may be a read error. The chain has TRBV24-1 and TRBJ2-7; weak D call: TRBD1 (5 bases). This CDR3 is 15 amino acids long. Germline assignment: CDR1 KGHDR and CDR2 SFDVKD. V shed 5 bases and J shed 3 bases, with 16 bases lying between them. The CDR3 nucleotides are TGTGCCACCAGTGGTCCAGGCCCAGGGTACTACGAGCAGTACTTC. Encoded protein: CATSGPGPGYYEQYF.

Regarding this clonotype: This may be a read error, as it is one base from a much larger clone. As DNA, the CDR3 is TGTGCCAGTAGTATCAGGGATGCGAGAGAAACCTCTGGAAACACCATATATTTT. This encodes CASSIRDARETSGNTIYF. The chain uses TRBV19 and TRBJ1-3; weak D call: TRBD1 (5 bases). Germline-derived CDR1 and CDR2 are LNHDA and SQIVND (reference sequence). The CDR3 covers 18 residues. Trimming took off 3 bases at V and 0 bases at J, with 18 bases between the two ends.

On this clonotype: A read error is possible here, since a much larger clone lies one base away. The chain couples TRBV7-9 to TRBJ2-7, with TRBD2 as a possible D gene (5 bases). Looked up from germline, CDR1 is SEHNR and CDR2 is FQNEAQ (reference sequence). The CDR3 contains 15 residues. CDR3 in DNA: TGTGCCAGCAGTCCCCGGGCAGCTAGCTCCTACGAGCAGCACTTC. Translated: CASSPRAASSYEQHF. The full variable domain, in which reference TRBV7-9 and TRBJ2-7 provide the parts outside the CDR3, is DTGVSQNPRHKITKRGQNVTFRCDPISEHNRLYWYRQTLGQGPEFLTYFQNEAQLEKSRLLSDRFSAERPKGSFSTLEIQRTEQGDSAMYLCASSPRAASSYEQHFGPGTRLTVT.

This clonotype occurred many times. This chain connects TRBV6-4 to TRBJ2-3; D assignment may be TRBD1 or TRBD2 (5 bases each). The CDR3 spans 12 residues. Germline V gene sequence: CDR1 MRHNA, CDR2 SNTAGT. V was clipped by 0 bases and J by 10 bases, with 8 bases between them. CDR3 bases: TGTGCCAGCAGTGACTCGAGGGGCGCGCAGTATTTT. It is translated as CASSDSRGAQYF.

The chain couples TRBV12-3 or TRBV12-4 to TRBJ2-3; tentative D call: TRBD2 (5 bases). V was trimmed by 8 bases and J by 6 bases, leaving 15 bases between them. The CDR3 has 13 residues. CDR3 amino acids: CASSLRGSDTQYF. CDR3 DNA sequence: TGTGCCAGCTCACTCCGAGGGTCGGATACGCAGTATTTT.

This clonotype was seen ten or more times. The gene calls are TRBV20-1 and TRBJ1-4; D gene unclear. V lost 5 bases, J lost 0 bases, and 13 bases lay in between. Germline loops: CDR1 DFQATT, CDR2 SNEGSKA (reference sequence). There are 15 residues in the CDR3. CDR3 residues: CSAPAGIATNEKLFF. CDR3 sequence (DNA): TGCAGTGCTCCGGCGGGGATTGCAACTAATGAAAAACTGTTTTTT.

This chain joins TRBV9 and TRBJ2-7; 9 nucleotides match TRBD2. This CDR3 has 14 residues. Germline CDR1 is SGDLS and CDR2 is YYNGEE. Here the CDR3 reads CARDLAGGQSEQYF. For the CDR3, the DNA is TGTGCTAGAGATCTGGCGGGAGGGCAAAGCGAGCAGTACTTC.

This clonotype came up many times. The gene calls are TRBV6-6 and TRBJ2-7, with TRBD1 identical over 10 bases. The CDR3 totals 14 residues. CDR1 and CDR2 from the germline V gene are MNHNY and SVGAGI (reference sequence). The ends lost 5 bases at V and 4 bases at J; junction bases unmatched: 5. The CDR3 loop reads CASSPRDRGYEQYF. CDR3 DNA sequence: TGTGCCAGCAGTCCTCGGGACAGGGGATACGAGCAGTACTTC.

This clonotype was detected ten times or more. This chain joins TRBV15 and TRBJ2-7; 8 nucleotides line up with TRBD1. This CDR3 is 14 amino acids long. V dropped 7 bases and J dropped 0; count of bases not matched to a gene: 5. Germline CDR1 is LNHNV and CDR2 is YYDKDF (reference sequence). The CDR3 nucleotides are TGTGCCACCACCCGGGACAGGCTCTCCTACGAGCAGTACTTC. Protein sequence: CATTRDRLSYEQYF.

The table lists this clonotype with many counts. The genes are TRBV7-2 and TRBJ2-5; D is unresolved. The CDR3 length is 15 residues. V gave up 1 base and J gave up 5 bases, with 14 bases separating them. Germline loops: CDR1 SGHTA, CDR2 FQGNSA. For the CDR3, the DNA is TGTGCCAGCAGCTTAGTATCGGATCTTAGGGAGACCCAGTACTTC. Translation: CASSLVSDLRETQYF.

At least ten counts were recorded for this clonotype. The chain links TRBV7-2 to TRBJ2-1; 12 bases fit TRBD2. V shed 7 bases and J 7 bases; nucleotides not matched to a gene: 8. The CDR3 totals 15 residues. Germline CDR1 reads SGHTA; CDR2 reads FQGNSA. In DNA form, the CDR3 reads TGTGCCAGCAAGATAAACCTAGCGGGAGGGAATGAGCAGTTCTTC. Its translation is CASKINLAGGNEQFF.

This clonotype was seen at least ten times. The chain has TRBV5-8 and TRBJ1-4; maybe TRBD1 (5 bases). Per the germline V gene, CDR1 is SGHTS and CDR2 is YDEGEE. The CDR3 covers 15 residues. Trimming removed 0 bases at V and 7 bases at J, with 13 bases between. This CDR3 is CASSLDGHLSEKLFF. The DNA for the CDR3 is TGTGCCAGCAGCTTGGATGGACATCTCTCTGAAAAACTGTTTTTT. The whole variable domain, remainder taken from reference TRBV5-8 and TRBJ1-4, is EAGVTQSPTHLIKTRGQQATLRCSPISGHTSVYWYQQALGLGLQFLLWYDEGEERNRGNFPPRFSGRQFPNYSSELNVNALELEDSALYLCASSLDGHLSEKLFFGSGTQLSVL.

This clonotype has a count of ten or more. The chain combines TRBV7-2 with TRBJ1-4; tentatively, D is TRBD1 (5 bases). V lost 0 bases to trimming and J lost 3 bases, with 5 bases between them. The CDR3 totals 14 residues. The germline V gene has CDR1 SGHTA and CDR2 FQGNSA. This chain's CDR3 is CASSLAGANEKLFF. In DNA, the CDR3 is TGTGCCAGCAGCTTAGCGGGGGCTAATGAAAAACTGTTTTTT.

Worth noting for this clonotype: Lacking the conserved final phenylalanine or tryptophan, this CDR3 likely reflects a read error. Because the CDR3's place on the DNA is in doubt, the DNA is left out and the CDR3 is given as listed by TCRdb. The chain combines TRBV7-9 with TRBJ2-6. The CDR3 is made up of 8 amino acids, end residues included. Germline V gene data show CDR1 as SEHNR and CDR2 as FQNEAQ (reference sequence). The CDR3 region is CASSSGTS.

This clonotype was counted ten times or more. This chain joins TRBV29-1 and TRBJ2-2; TRBD2 might be the D (7 bases). V shed 4 bases and J shed 7 bases, with 22 bases lying between them. Looked up from germline, CDR1 is SQVTM and CDR2 is ANQGSEA. The CDR3 is 16 amino acids. CDR3 DNA sequence: TGCAGCGTTGCGGGGGAGGGGGTGTCGTCGGTCGGGGAGCTGTTTTTT. This codes for CSVAGEGVSSVGELFF.

The CDR3 loop reads CASASRTLGTDTQYF. As DNA, the CDR3 is TGTGCCAGCGCTAGTAGGACCTTGGGCACAGATACGCAGTATTTT. The chain has TRBV11-2 and TRBJ2-3, with D unclear. This CDR3 has 15 residues. Per the germline V gene, CDR1 is SGHAT and CDR2 is FQNNGV. Trimming left V 8 bases short and J 1 base short, with 16 bases between.

This clonotype was counted only a few times. The chain is built from TRBV12-1 and TRBJ2-7; the D call TRBD1 from the table was never checked on the DNA. TRBV12-1 has pseudogene status. The length of the CDR3 is 14 residues. The CDR3 loop is CASSCPQGSYEQYF. The CDR3 DNA sequence: TGTGCCAGCAGCTGCCCACAGGGATCCTACGAGCAGTACTTC.

This clonotype was observed many times. The V call is TRBV20-1, the J call TRBJ2-1; 8 bases fit TRBD2. With V trimmed by 2 bases and J by 3 bases, 9 bases remained unmatched. Germline values: CDR1 DFQATT, CDR2 SNEGSKA (reference sequence). The length of the CDR3 is 16 residues. CDR3 sequence reads: CSARLGAGELYNEQFF. The CDR3 nucleotides are TGCAGTGCTAGACTCGGAGCGGGAGAGCTCTACAATGAGCAGTTCTTC.

The table lists this clonotype with many counts. The rearrangement uses TRBV11-3 and TRBJ2-3; D is perhaps TRBD2 (6 bases). Trimming removed 10 bases from V and 5 bases from J, with 16 bases in between. Germline V gene sequence: CDR1 SGHNT, CDR2 YENEEA. This CDR3 has 13 residues. DNA for the CDR3: TGTGCCACGGCCTCGGGGGACGAAGATACGCAGTATTTT. Its protein product is CATASGDEDTQYF.

This clonotype was recorded many times. V and J are TRBV6-1 and TRBJ2-7; 10 bases fit TRBD2. Trimming took 2 bases from V and 4 from J; bases not matched to a gene: 5. This CDR3 spans 15 amino acids. Germline CDR1 MNHNS, CDR2 SASEGT. CDR3 coding DNA: TGTGCCAGCAGTGAATCGACTAGCGGGTTTTACGAGCAGTACTTC. This encodes CASSESTSGFYEQYF.

This clonotype was seen repeatedly, ten times or more. CDR3 residues: CASSPFRDSLRGYTF. In DNA form, the CDR3 reads TGTGCCAGCAGCCCCTTCCGGGACTCTCTTAGGGGCTACACCTTC. The chain joins TRBV5-8 to TRBJ1-2, with D possibly TRBD1 on 5 matching bases. Germline loops: CDR1 SGHTS, CDR2 YDEGEE. The CDR3 has 15 residues. V lost 4 bases to trimming and J lost 8 bases, with 21 bases between them.

This clonotype was observed at least ten times. The chain combines TRBV19 with TRBJ2-5; D perhaps matches TRBD1 (6 bases). The germline V gene has CDR1 LNHDA and CDR2 SQIVND (reference sequence). The V end lost 5 bases, the J end lost 5 bases, and 12 bases lay between the germline ends. The CDR3 is 13 residues long. The CDR3 is CASSQGLRETQYF. CDR3 in DNA: TGTGCCAGTAGTCAGGGGTTGCGGGAGACCCAGTACTTC. Full variable domain (remainder filled in from reference TRBV19 and TRBJ2-5): DGGITQSPKYLFRKEGQNVTLSCEQNLNHDAMYWYRQDPGQGLRLIYYSQIVNDFQKGDIAEGYSVSREKKESFPLTVTSAQKNPTAFYLCASSQGLRETQYFGPGTRLLVL.